This T cell receptor beta chain is drawn from a study of cytomegalovirus exposure and HLA in healthy donors. The length of the CDR3 is 16 residues. Germline V CDR1 and CDR2: SGHTA, FQGNSA. After removal of 5 bases from V and 8 bases from J, the junction contained 14 bases not matched to a gene. Clones were read by immunoSEQ multiplex PCR, and TCRdb kept only the in-frame ones, dropping some. The table records approximately 190,000 clones, approximately 84% of them present only once. V and J are TRBV7-2 and TRBJ1-2; 10 bases align to TRBD1. Sequenced sample: PBMCs. The origin of this receptor is a man younger than 35 in good health and CMV-seropositive. The CDR3 protein is CASSPRFGTGAIGYTF. CDR3 bases: TGTGCCAGCAGCCCCCGTTTTGGGACAGGGGCCATAGGCTACACCTTC.